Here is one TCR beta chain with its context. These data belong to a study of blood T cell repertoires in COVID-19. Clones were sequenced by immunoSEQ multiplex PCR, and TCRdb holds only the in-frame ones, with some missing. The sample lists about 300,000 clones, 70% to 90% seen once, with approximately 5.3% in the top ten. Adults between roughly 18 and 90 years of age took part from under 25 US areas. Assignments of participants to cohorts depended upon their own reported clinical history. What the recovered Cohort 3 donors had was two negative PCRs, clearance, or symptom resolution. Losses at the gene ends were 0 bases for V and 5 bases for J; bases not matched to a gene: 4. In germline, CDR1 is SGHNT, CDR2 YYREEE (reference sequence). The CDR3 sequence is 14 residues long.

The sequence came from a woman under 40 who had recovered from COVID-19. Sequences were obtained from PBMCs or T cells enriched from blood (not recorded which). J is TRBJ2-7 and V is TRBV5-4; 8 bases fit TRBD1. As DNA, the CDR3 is TGTGCCAGCAGCTTGGGAGACAGGGGAGACGAGCAGTACTTC. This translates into CASSLGDRGDEQYF.